The next 3 T cell receptor beta chains were all read from a single sample in a study of human T cells and chemical hapten exposure. TCRdb reprocessed the RACE reads with MiXCR, giving one entry per CDR3 protein. The sample lists roughly 84,000 distinct CDR3 sequences, 8.5% to 12% seen once, with 4% to 5.5% in the top ten. The time point denotes: patch test 2, 6 weeks after DPC sensitization. Documented treatment: therapeutic diphenylcyclopropenone sensitization with weekly scalp DPC. This specimen consisted of whole blood, obtained in connection with sensitization to the hapten diphenylcyclopropenone (DPC). All receptors come from a woman aged 45-59 years with alopecia areata. Some clones in this sample may be carry-over from other donors' samples.

For this clonotype: A much larger clone lies a single base off, so this may be a read error. Likely a read error: the CDR3 ends without its conserved phenylalanine or tryptophan. CDR3 region: CSASLAGVSYNEQFL. CDR3 sequence (DNA): TGCAGTGCTAGTCTAGCGGGAGTCTCCTACAATGAGCAGTTCCTC. The genes are TRBV20-1 and TRBJ2-1; 10 nucleotides match TRBD2. The CDR3 runs 15 residues. V lost 3 bases to trimming and J lost 0 bases; unmatched junction nucleotides: 2. Germline V CDR1 and CDR2: DFQATT, SNEGSKA (reference sequence).

This clonotype was seen more than once but under ten times. The chain couples TRBV29-1 to TRBJ2-4, with 11 bases lining up with TRBD2. Germline V gene data show CDR1 as SQVTM and CDR2 as ANQGSEA. This CDR3 has 17 residues. V trimming: 0 bases; J trimming: 4 bases; junction bases outside the gene matches: 8. For the CDR3, the DNA is TGCAGCGTTGAAGAGCGGGCGGCTAGCGGGAGGAAAAACATTCAGTACTTC. It translates to CSVEERAASGRKNIQYF.

This clonotype occurred many times. This rearrangement joins TRBV30 to TRBJ2-5; 14 nucleotides agree with TRBD2. Per germline, CDR1 GTSNPN and CDR2 SVGIG (reference sequence). Unmatched junction bases numbered 7, after V lost 2 bases and J lost 5 bases. This CDR3 is 16 amino acids long. Here the CDR3 DNA reads TGTGCCTGGAGTCCCGGGACTAGCGGGAGAGGGGAGACCCAGTACTTC. It translates to CAWSPGTSGRGETQYF.